This paragraph covers one TCR beta chain sequence. From germline, CDR1 is MNHEY and CDR2 SMNVEV (reference sequence). This CDR3 has 16 amino acids. Trimming cost V 3 bases and J 8 bases; bases outside gene matches: 6. This entry comes from a study of cytomegalovirus exposure and HLA in healthy donors. PCR involved 60 Vbeta and 13 Jbeta primers. Using immunoSEQ multiplex PCR, the repertoire was profiled, and TCRdb retains in-frame clones only, with some absent. The sample consists of more than 110,000 clones, 73% of them appearing once. This receptor was obtained from a woman in her thirties or forties in good health and CMV-seronegative. Sequencing input: PBMCs. The V gene is TRBV27, the J gene TRBJ2-1, with TRBD2 matching over 14 bases. The CDR3 here is CASSFSGLAGDYEQFF. CDR3 in DNA: TGTGCCAGCAGTTTTTCGGGACTAGCGGGGGACTATGAGCAGTTCTTC.